This is a list of T cell receptor beta chains from one sample in a study of blood T cell repertoires in COVID-19. The data were produced by immunoSEQ multiplex PCR, yet TCRdb's version contains in-frame clones alone and is incomplete. This sample has fewer than 200,000 clones; around four fifths occur once, and the top ten carry about 3%. The sequencing sample was made of peripheral blood. The receptor source for this set is a man aged 65-85 years with acute or convalescent COVID-19. CDR3s include the opening cysteine and the closing phenylalanine or tryptophan. D genes are given only for firm matches. The size entry is marked missing in some rows and otherwise reads once, few, many or a size class.

j_gene	v_gene	d_gene	abundance	CDR3nt	CDR3aa
TRBJ2-5	TRBV5-4	TRBD2	.	TGTGCCAGCAGCTTGGTTGCGGGAGGAGAGGAGACCCAGTACTTC	CASSLVAGGEETQYF
TRBJ1-1	TRBV27	TRBD1	.	TGTGCCAGCAGTTACAGGGGGAGGGGCACTGAAGCTTTCTTT	CASSYRGRGTEAFF
TRBJ2-1	TRBV19	.	.	TGTGCCAGTAGTATCTTAAGTGCCCTAGAGGTTGTTTCCGATGAGCAGTTCTTC	CASSILSALEVVSDEQFF
TRBJ1-2	TRBV7-9	.	.	TGTGCCAGCAGTAGGGAGACTCCGGCAGGGGCTGGCTACACCTTC	CASSRETPAGAGYTF
TRBJ2-2	TRBV6-5	TRBD2	.	TGTGCCAGCAGTTACACCGGACTAGCGGGGGGGTTTGAGCTGTTTTTT	CASSYTGLAGGFELFF
TRBJ2-1	TRBV15	.	once	TGTGCCACCAGCAGAGATCGCCTACTAGCAAGTGAGCAGTTCTTC	CATSRDRLLASEQFF
TRBJ1-4	TRBV28	TRBD1	.	TGTGCCAGCAGTGGGCCGGGACAGTCTAATGAAAAACTGTTTTTT	CASSGPGQSNEKLFF
TRBJ2-2	TRBV5-1	.	.	TGTGCCAGCAGAACGCCGGGCACCGGGGAGCTGTTTTTT	CASRTPGTGELFF
TRBJ2-1	TRBV2	TRBD2	.	TGTGCCAGCAGGACGACAGCGGGAGGGCCTTGGGAGCAGTTCTTC	CASRTTAGGPWEQFF
TRBJ2-4	TRBV6-5	TRBD1	.	TGTGCCAGCAGTAGGGACAGGGTCGGCATTCAGTACTTC	CASSRDRVGIQYF
TRBJ1-2	TRBV4-2	.	few	TGTGCCAGCAGCCAAGACCCTACGTGGGGGGGCCCGGGCTACACCTTC	CASSQDPTWGGPGYTF
TRBJ1-1	TRBV5-1	TRBD1	few	TGCGCCAGCAGCTCGTGGGGACAGGGATTGAACACTGAAGCTTTCTTT	CASSSWGQGLNTEAFF
TRBJ2-3	TRBV11-3	.	.	TGTGCCAGCAGCCCCGGTTCCCCAGATACGCAGTATTTT	CASSPGSPDTQYF
TRBJ1-6	TRBV27	.	few	TGTGCCAGCAGTCCCCGATGGAACCCGGGAGCCTCCTATAATTCACCCCTCCACTTT	CASSPRWNPGASYNSPLHF
TRBJ1-2	TRBV7-9	TRBD1	once	TGTGCCAGCAGCCCCTGGGGACAGGGGGACGCTGGCTACACCTTC	CASSPWGQGDAGYTF
TRBJ1-1	TRBV19	.	.	TGTGCCAGTAGTCCCGGGAGAACGGATGGGAACACTGAAGCTTTCTTT	CASSPGRTDGNTEAFF
TRBJ2-1	TRBV5-1	.	.	TGCGCCAGCAACTCTCCGGGGGGCTTACAGTGGAATGAGCAGTTCTTC	CASNSPGGLQWNEQFF
TRBJ2-5	TRBV7-2	TRBD2	.	TGTGCCAGCAGCTTCCGAGGCGGGAGGCTCCAAGAGACCCAGTACTTC	CASSFRGGRLQETQYF